The 32 T cell receptor beta chains below all came from one sample that was sequenced in a study of blood T cells in healthy people across ages. PCR was performed a second time for about 7 to 11 cycles using a sample-barcoded 5' primer and a J-beta primer mix. MiXCR, applied by TCRdb to the 5' RACE reads, yields one record per CDR3 protein. The sample lists approximately 780,000 distinct CDR3 sequences; roughly 26% were seen once. This sample also appeared in a second study, on T cells of mothers and their children.

Sequencing input: blood. These receptors were collected from a boy between 10 and 17 years old in good health.

The rearrangement links TRBV25-1 to TRBJ1-4, with 7 positions matching TRBD1. The ends lost 6 bases at V and 6 bases at J; junction bases unmatched: 13. The CDR3 extends over 16 amino acids. Germline V lookup: CDR1 MGHDK, CDR2 SYGVNS. The CDR3: CASRITTGRGDEKLFF. The CDR3 DNA sequence: TGTGCCAGCAGGATTACGACAGGCAGGGGGGATGAAAAACTGTTTTTT.

The gene calls are TRBV18 and TRBJ1-4; D perhaps matches TRBD1 (6 bases). V shed 0 bases and J shed 3 bases, with 14 bases lying between them. This CDR3 spans 17 amino acids. Germline V CDR1 and CDR2: KGHSH, LQKENI. The CDR3 sequence is CASSPPGTPAANEKLFF. The CDR3 region has the DNA TGTGCCAGCTCACCACCCGGGACACCGGCAGCTAATGAAAAACTGTTTTTT. Complete variable domain (other parts from reference TRBV18 and TRBJ1-4): NAGVMQNPRHLVRRRGQEARLRCSPMKGHSHVYWYRQLPEEGLKFMVYLQKENIIDESGMPKERFSAEFPKEGPSILRIQQVVRGDSAAYFCASSPPGTPAANEKLFFGSGTQLSVL.

This rearrangement joins TRBV20-1 to TRBJ2-3, with D perhaps TRBD2 (6 bases). Trimming left V 2 bases short and J 0 bases short, with 12 bases between. Germline lookup yields CDR1 DFQATT and CDR2 SNEGSKA (reference sequence). This CDR3 has 15 amino acids. The CDR3 nucleotides are TGCAGTGCTAGAACCACGGGGACTAGCACAGATACGCAGTATTTT. Protein product: CSARTTGTSTDTQYF.

V gene TRBV28 combines with J gene TRBJ2-1; D possibly corresponds to TRBD1 (5 bases). The CDR3 length is 14 residues. The ends were cut back, 3 bases at V and 9 bases at J, with 15 bases in the middle. CDR1 MDHEN and CDR2 SYDVKM come from the germline V gene. In DNA, the CDR3 is TGTGCCAGCAGTTTTATGGGGCTAGAAGGTGAGCAGTTCTTC. As protein: CASSFMGLEGEQFF.

This clonotype was recorded a few times. This rearrangement joins TRBV20-1 to TRBJ1-1, with 8 bases lining up with TRBD1. Germline CDR1 DFQATT, CDR2 SNEGSKA (reference sequence). CDR3 length equals 14 residues. Germline trimming cut 0 bases from V and 4 bases from J; bases unmatched to any gene: 4. CDR3 amino acids: CSARDDRGGTEAFF. The CDR3 region has the DNA TGCAGTGCTAGAGATGACAGGGGCGGCACTGAAGCTTTCTTT.

CDR3 nucleotide sequence: TGCAGTGCTAGAGATCCCGCGCAGGGGGCCGAGCAGTACTTC. Its protein is CSARDPAQGAEQYF. The chain joins TRBV20-1 to TRBJ2-5; 8 bases map to TRBD1. The DNA end is more similar to TRBJ2-7, so the J call may be wrong. The length of the CDR3 is 14 residues. Per germline, CDR1 DFQATT and CDR2 SNEGSKA (reference sequence).

In its sample, this clonotype was seen a few times. The chain is built from TRBV18 and TRBJ2-5, with 8 nucleotides matching TRBD2. The V and J ends lost 3 bases and 4 bases, in that order; junction bases with no gene match: 4. Germline V gives CDR1 KGHSH, CDR2 LQKENI. The CDR3 loop spans 14 amino acids. CDR3 sequence (DNA): TGTGCCAGCTCACCGGCTAGCGGGCGAGAGACCCAGTACTTC. It specifies CASSPASGRETQYF.

This clonotype was observed a few times. The J gene is TRBJ2-7, the V gene TRBV27; D may be TRBD2 (6 bases). The germline V and J ends were trimmed by 5 bases and 7 bases, with 9 bases remaining between them. Germline V lookup: CDR1 MNHEY, CDR2 SMNVEV (reference sequence). This CDR3 comprises 11 residues. This chain's CDR3 is CASSVGSEQYF. The CDR3 coding sequence is TGTGCCAGCAGTGTCGGGAGTGAGCAGTACTTC.

This chain connects TRBV5-1 to TRBJ1-2; D is perhaps TRBD1 (6 bases). Germline CDR1 is SGHRS and CDR2 is YFSETQ. Trimming took off 4 bases at V and 8 bases at J, with 18 bases between the two ends. This CDR3 is 14 amino acids long. The CDR3 is CASSDLQGTWGYTF. CDR3 sequence (DNA): TGCGCCAGCAGCGACCTTCAGGGGACATGGGGCTACACCTTC.

The sample holds many counts of this clonotype. The junction shows a germline mismatch at one end, possibly a read error. The chain combines TRBV5-1 with TRBJ2-5; 7 bases align to TRBD1. The CDR3 spans 15 residues. Germline CDR1 reads SGHRS; CDR2 reads YFSETQ. CDR3 coding DNA: TGCGCCAGCAGCTTGGCAGGGACAGACCAGGAGACCCAGTACTTC. Translated, it gives CASSLAGTDQETQYF.

This clonotype was counted between two and nine times. V is TRBV5-1 and J is TRBJ2-1; the match to TRBD2 covers 7 bases. Germline values: CDR1 SGHRS, CDR2 YFSETQ. V dropped 0 bases and J dropped 2; count of bases not matched to a gene: 5. The CDR3 length is 16 residues. DNA for the CDR3: TGCGCCAGCAGCTTGGAGCGGGGAATAACCTACAATGAGCAGTTCTTC. Translation gives CASSLERGITYNEQFF. Supplemented by reference TRBV5-1 and TRBJ2-1, the full variable domain reads KAGVTQTPRYLIKTRGQQVTLSCSPISGHRSVSWYQQTPGQGLQFLFEYFSETQRNKGNFPGRFSGRQFSNSRSEMNVSTLELGDSALYLCASSLERGITYNEQFFGPGTRLTVL.

Ten or more counts support this clonotype. The J gene is TRBJ1-2, the V gene TRBV12-3 or TRBV12-4; tentative D call: TRBD1 (6 bases). CDR3 length: 15 amino acids. The V and J ends lost 5 bases and 4 bases respectively, with 17 bases between them. The CDR3 DNA sequence: TGTGCCAGCAGTGTCGCGGGACATGGGGTCTATGGCTACACCTTC. This sequence encodes CASSVAGHGVYGYTF.

This clonotype was detected only a few times. The CDR3 spells CASRDAGTNEKLFF. CDR3 in DNA: TGTGCCAGCAGAGACGCGGGTACTAATGAAAAACTGTTTTTT. J is TRBJ1-4 and V is TRBV5-5; D gene unclear. Germline V gene data show CDR1 as SGHKS and CDR2 as YYEKEE (reference sequence). This CDR3 region has 14 residues. V was clipped by 5 bases and J by 2 bases, with 10 bases between them.

The V gene is TRBV20-1, the J gene TRBJ1-3; TRBD1 matches 9 bases. V shed 6 bases, J shed 2 bases, and the junction held 5 bases outside the gene matches. The CDR3 extends over 14 amino acids. Germline V CDR1 and CDR2: DFQATT, SNEGSKA (reference sequence). The CDR3 region is CSALQGAAGNTIYF. CDR3 nucleotides: TGCAGTGCCCTACAGGGGGCGGCTGGAAACACCATATATTTT.

The rearrangement uses TRBV20-1 and TRBJ2-5; 12 bases fit TRBD2. The DNA matches TRBJ2-7 better at its end, which makes the J call doubtful. The CDR3 length is 15 residues. Per germline, CDR1 DFQATT and CDR2 SNEGSKA (reference sequence). Here the CDR3 DNA reads TGCAGTGCGACGACTAGCGGGGGCGCCGCCTACGAGCAGTACTTC. Translated, it gives CSATTSGGAAYEQYF.

The chain employs TRBV3-1 and TRBJ1-4; 8 positions match TRBD1. CDR3 length: 16 amino acids. Trimming at V came to 1 base and at J to 0 bases, leaving 1 base not matched to a gene. The germline CDR1 and CDR2 sequences are LGHDT and YNNKEL (reference sequence). In DNA form, the CDR3 reads TGTGCCAGCAGCCAAGTACAGGGGGCAACTAATGAAAAACTGTTTTTT. Translated, it gives CASSQVQGATNEKLFF.

This clonotype appeared a few times. The genes are TRBV3-1 and TRBJ2-7; D may be TRBD1 (5 bases). Between the trimmed V and J ends, which lost 1 base and 2 bases, there was a span of 15 bases. The CDR3 runs to 16 residues. CDR1 is LGHDT and CDR2 is YNNKEL in the germline V gene (reference sequence). Here the CDR3 reads CASSQVYETETYEQYF. The DNA for the CDR3 is TGTGCCAGCAGCCAAGTTTACGAGACAGAGACCTACGAGCAGTACTTC.

V is TRBV20-1 and J is TRBJ2-4; D remains ambiguous. The germline gives CDR1 DFQATT, CDR2 SNEGSKA (reference sequence). Trimming removed 6 bases from V and 1 base from J, with 10 bases in between. The CDR3 is made up of 13 amino acids. The CDR3 DNA reads as TGCAGTGCCATGGTGGGGGCCAAAAACATTCAGTACTTC. It codes for CSAMVGAKNIQYF.

The chain recombines TRBV29-1 with TRBJ1-1; no firm D call. Trimming pared 3 bases from V and 5 bases from J, leaving 13 bases between. The CDR3 has 13 amino acids. Germline CDR1 and CDR2: SQVTM and ANQGSEA. Written as DNA, the CDR3 is TGCAGCGTTGAGTCCCACCTGGGGACTGAAGCTTTCTTT. This gives the protein CSVESHLGTEAFF.

This clonotype was counted many times. The gene calls are TRBV20-1 and TRBJ2-3; 12 positions agree with TRBD2. J lost 2 bases, V lost 7 bases, and 10 bases had no gene match. Looked up from germline, CDR1 is DFQATT and CDR2 is SNEGSKA (reference sequence). The CDR3 is made up of 16 amino acids. The CDR3 region has the DNA TGCAGTGGAGCCAGCGGACTAGCGGGGATCACAGATACGCAGTATTTT. Translating gives CSGASGLAGITDTQYF.

The rearrangement joins TRBV7-2 to TRBJ2-4; 7 bases are a match to TRBD1. The germline V gene has CDR1 SGHTA and CDR2 FQGNSA. This CDR3 has 14 amino acids. The ends lost 4 bases at V and 9 bases at J; junction bases unmatched: 9. CDR3 amino acids: CASSWMTGFSIQYF. Here the CDR3 DNA reads TGTGCCAGCAGCTGGATGACAGGGTTTAGCATTCAGTACTTC.

This clonotype was seen a handful of times. V gene TRBV5-6 combines with J gene TRBJ2-1; 7 bases agree with TRBD2. The CDR3 extends over 13 amino acids. CDR1 and CDR2 (germline): SGHDT, YYEEEE. The junction had 10 bases not matched to a gene; V was cut back by 1 base and J by 15 bases. In nucleotides, the CDR3 is TGTGCCAGCAGCTTGAAGGCTAGCGGCAACGGGTTCTTC. It encodes CASSLKASGNGFF.

This clonotype was recorded a few times. The chain carries TRBV2 and TRBJ2-4; no clear D gene. CDR3 length: 15 amino acids. Trimming took off 5 bases at V and 0 bases at J, with 11 bases between the two ends. CDR1 and CDR2 (germline): SNHLY, FYNNEI. The CDR3 DNA reads as TGTGCCAGCAGTCCGGACCCCCTAGCCAAAAACATTCAGTACTTC. This encodes CASSPDPLAKNIQYF. Drawing the rest from reference TRBV2 and TRBJ2-4, the complete variable domain is EPEVTQTPSHQVTQMGQEVILRCVPISNHLYFYWYRQILGQKVEFLVSFYNNEISEKSEIFDDQFSVERPDGSNFTLKIRSTKLEDSAMYFCASSPDPLAKNIQYFGAGTRLSVL.

This clonotype was counted only a few times. This sequence joins TRBV20-1 and TRBJ1-5, with D perhaps matching TRBD1 (6 bases). CDR1 and CDR2 (germline): DFQATT, SNEGSKA (reference sequence). The CDR3 extends over 16 amino acids. V lost 3 bases and J lost 2, with 17 bases in between. CDR3 sequence: CSASGKQGGGNQPQHF. The CDR3 DNA follows: TGCAGTGCTAGTGGAAAACAGGGAGGGGGCAATCAGCCCCAGCATTTT.

V is TRBV4-1 and J is TRBJ2-5; weak D call: TRBD1 (5 bases). The DNA end lines up better with TRBJ2-1; the J call may be wrong. The CDR3 has 13 amino acids. Looked up from germline, CDR1 is MGHRA and CDR2 is YSYEKL. The CDR3 sequence is CASSPYGAGEQFF. In DNA form, the CDR3 reads TGCGCCAGCAGCCCCTATGGGGCCGGTGAGCAGTTCTTC.

This chain uses TRBV6-5 with TRBJ2-5; TRBD2 matches at 12 bases. CDR3 length equals 18 residues. Germline-derived CDR1 and CDR2 are MNHEY and SVGAGI. V gave up 0 bases and J gave up 4 bases; unmatched junction bases: 9. In DNA form, the CDR3 reads TGTGCCAGCAGTTACTCCCAGCTAGCGGGGGGGCCGAGAGAGACCCAGTACTTC. Its protein product is CASSYSQLAGGPRETQYF.

The V and J genes are TRBV7-9 and TRBJ1-4; tentative D call: TRBD1 (5 bases). This CDR3 has 15 residues. With 4 bases removed from V and 2 bases from J, the gap between germline ends came to 11 bases. CDR1 is SEHNR, CDR2 FQNEAQ, per germline (reference sequence). The CDR3 protein is CASSSWGRTNEKLFF. The CDR3, as DNA: TGTGCCAGCAGCTCGTGGGGACGCACTAATGAAAAACTGTTTTTT. The full variable domain, in which reference TRBV7-9 and TRBJ1-4 provide the parts outside the CDR3, is DTGVSQNPRHKITKRGQNVTFRCDPISEHNRLYWYRQTLGQGPEFLTYFQNEAQLEKSRLLSDRFSAERPKGSFSTLEIQRTEQGDSAMYLCASSSWGRTNEKLFFGSGTQLSVL.

This clonotype was seen more than once but under ten times. The chain has TRBV7-2 and TRBJ1-2; 7 bases are shared with TRBD1. The CDR3 has 15 residues. The trim removed 5 bases at V and 0 bases at J, leaving 6 bases unmatched. Germline CDR1 is SGHTA and CDR2 is FQGNSA. CDR3: CASSANRGANYGYTF. The CDR3 DNA follows: TGTGCCAGCAGCGCTAACAGGGGAGCTAACTATGGCTACACCTTC.

The J gene is TRBJ1-4, the V gene TRBV9; D not resolved. The V gene's germline CDR1 is SGDLS and CDR2 YYNGEE. Trimming pared 0 bases from V and 8 bases from J, leaving 8 bases between. The CDR3 runs to 13 residues. The CDR3: CASSVGAEEKLFF. The CDR3 DNA follows: TGTGCCAGCAGCGTAGGAGCAGAGGAAAAACTGTTTTTT.

V usage is TRBV5-1 and J usage is TRBJ2-3; 9 bases fit TRBD1. There are 15 residues in the CDR3. Germline V gene sequence: CDR1 SGHRS, CDR2 YFSETQ. V was pared by 4 bases and J by 6 bases, with 9 bases of the junction left unmatched. Here the CDR3 reads CASSAGQGLGDTQYF. The CDR3 DNA reads as TGCGCCAGCAGCGCGGGACAGGGATTGGGGGATACGCAGTATTTT.

V is TRBV5-5 and J is TRBJ2-2; D is undetermined. Trimming removed 3 bases from V and 1 base from J, with 7 bases in between. The CDR3 runs to 14 residues. Germline V gene lookup returns CDR1 SGHKS and CDR2 YYEKEE (reference sequence). The CDR3 region is CASSSSLNTGELFF. Written as DNA, the CDR3 is TGTGCCAGCAGCTCCTCGTTGAACACCGGGGAGCTGTTTTTT.

V is TRBV3-1 and J is TRBJ2-3, with TRBD2 as a possible D gene (5 bases). This CDR3 has 16 residues. V was cut by 4 bases and J by 4 bases, with 18 bases left in between. Germline CDR1 reads LGHDT; CDR2 reads YNNKEL (reference sequence). This CDR3 is CASSPGEVLRADTQYF. The CDR3 DNA sequence: TGTGCCAGCAGCCCAGGCGAGGTCTTGAGGGCAGATACGCAGTATTTT.